Following are 14 T cell receptor beta chains from one sample sequenced in a study of tumor-infiltrating lymphocytes in primary liver carcinoma. Making TCR beta cDNA involved around 500 ng total RNA and a constant-region primer. Researchers made the TCR beta libraries by running three nested multiplex PCR rounds with slightly modified ARM-PCR. PCR rounds one and two used TRBV1-TRBV30 forward primers with a C-beta reverse primer for about 9 cycles each. TCRdb re-analysed the multiplex PCR reads in MiXCR, keeping a single row per CDR3 protein. Among approximately 330,000 distinct CDR3 sequences, about 61% were seen once, and the ten largest hold roughly 6%. Germline DNA was also extracted, with blood RNA taken from unsorted whole blood. The sample taken for sequencing was peripheral blood. These receptors were collected from a man aged 40-50 years with primary liver carcinoma and hepatitis B virus infection.

This clonotype was seen more than once but under ten times. At one end, the junction sequence differs from germline, possibly due to a read error. V gene TRBV5-1 combines with J gene TRBJ2-1; tentative D call: TRBD1 (6 bases). The germline CDR1 and CDR2 sequences are SGHRS and YFSETQ. This CDR3 is built from 13 residues. The CDR3 loop is CASSLAGGTEQFF. Here the CDR3 DNA reads TGCGCCAGCAGTTTGGCCGGTGGGACAGAGCAGTTCTTC.

The chain is built from TRBV11-2 and TRBJ2-2, with D possibly being TRBD2 (6 bases). Trimming stripped 10 bases from V and 4 bases from J, with 19 bases between. The CDR3 contains 15 residues. Germline V gives CDR1 SGHAT, CDR2 FQNNGV. CDR3 nucleotides: TGTGCCACTACAGCCAAGGAGCGGGTCACCGGGGAGCTGTTTTTT. It translates to CATTAKERVTGELFF.

This clonotype was counted only a few times. The J gene is TRBJ1-2, the V gene TRBV11-2; TRBD1 aligns across 7 bases. CDR3 length: 14 residues. CDR1 and CDR2 from the germline V gene are SGHAT and FQNNGV. Unmatched junction bases numbered 11, after V lost 0 bases and J lost 13 bases. Here the CDR3 DNA reads TGTGCCAGCAGCTTAGATCCCGGGACAGTCCAGGGCACCTTC. Residues: CASSLDPGTVQGTF.

With respect to this clonotype: A much bigger clone sits one base away, suggesting this may be a read error. The V and J genes are TRBV6-6 and TRBJ1-1; 7 bases agree with TRBD1. The CDR3 totals 15 residues. Germline values: CDR1 MNHNY, CDR2 SVGAGI (reference sequence). In nucleotides, the CDR3 is TGTGCCAGCAGTTACCAGGGGGACGGGAACACTGAAGTTTTCTTT. This encodes CASSYQGDGNTEVFF.

In the case of this clonotype: An end of the junction does not agree with germline; a read error may underlie this. This rearrangement joins TRBV11-1 to TRBJ2-5; 8 bases match TRBD1. Germline V gene lookup returns CDR1 SGHAT and CDR2 FQDESV (reference sequence). The CDR3 spans 16 residues. The CDR3 coding sequence is TGTGCCGGCAGCTTCAGACAGGGGACTGTTGAAGAGACCCAGTACTTC. This gives the protein CAGSFRQGTVEETQYF.

This sequence joins TRBV2 and TRBJ1-4; tentatively, D is TRBD1 (5 bases). This CDR3 is built from 14 residues. The germline V gene encodes CDR1 SNHLY and CDR2 FYNNEI. Trimming took off 7 bases at V and 3 bases at J, with 12 bases between the two ends. The CDR3: CASIARQSNEKLFF. CDR3 nucleotide sequence: TGTGCCAGCATTGCTCGACAGTCTAATGAAAAACTGTTTTTT.

As for this clonotype: Sequence at one end of the junction differs from germline and may be a read error. The chain combines TRBV29-1 with TRBJ2-3; 13 positions match TRBD2. Germline CDR1 SQVTM, CDR2 ANQGSEA. This CDR3 is 19 amino acids long. CDR3 loop: CIVEDVGRGLAGRTDTQYF. In nucleotides, the CDR3 is TGCATCGTTGAAGATGTCGGGAGGGGACTAGCGGGAAGAACAGATACGCAGTATTTT.

About this clonotype: A read error may be the cause here, since a much bigger clone is one base away. The chain couples TRBV5-5 to TRBJ1-1; D is unresolved. From germline, CDR1 is SGHKS and CDR2 YYEKEE (reference sequence). This CDR3 spans 16 amino acids. CDR3 in amino acids: CASSFRPPSMGTEVFF. The CDR3 DNA follows: TGTGCCAGCAGCTTCCGCCCACCTTCTATGGGCACTGAAGTTTTCTTT.

A remark on this clonotype: The CDR3 carries no conserved terminal phenylalanine or tryptophan, so it likely arises from a read error. V and J are TRBV29-1 and TRBJ2-1; a weak D match, TRBD2 (5 bases). The CDR3 length is 12 residues. Germline V CDR1 and CDR2: SQVTM, ANQGSEA. The chain's CDR3 is CSARAGGNKQFI. The CDR3 coding sequence is TGCAGTGCCCGCGCGGGCGGAAATAAGCAGTTCATC.

About this clonotype: A much larger clone lies one base from this, so it may be a read error. The CDR3 carries no conserved terminal phenylalanine or tryptophan, so it likely arises from a read error. The V and J genes are TRBV12-3 or TRBV12-4 and TRBJ2-7, with 7 bases matching TRBD1. The CDR3 has 13 residues. V shed 1 base and J 5 bases; nucleotides not matched to a gene: 2. The CDR3 sequence: CASSLDRGHEQYL. Written as DNA, the CDR3 is TGTGCCAGCAGTTTAGACAGGGGCCACGAGCAGTACCTC.

Points on this clonotype: At one of its ends the junction is not consistent with the germline gene, which may arise from a read error. The chain combines TRBV11-2 with TRBJ1-4; the D gene is possibly TRBD1 (5 bases). CDR1 is SGHAT, CDR2 FQNNGV, per germline. The CDR3 totals 12 residues. The CDR3 region is CVSNLNRDDVFF. The CDR3 region has the DNA TGTGTCAGCAACTTAAACCGGGACGACGTGTTTTTT.

Points on this clonotype: One end of the junction does not line up with germline, which may come from a read error. The chain couples TRBV11-2 to TRBJ2-4; either TRBD1 or TRBD2 may supply D (5 bases each). From germline, CDR1 is SGHAT and CDR2 FQNNGV. This CDR3 contains 18 residues. The CDR3 loop is CTSSPKHAYGTWRNIQYF. CDR3 DNA sequence: TGTACCAGCAGCCCCAAGCACGCCTACGGGACCTGGAGGAACATTCAGTACTTC.

The genes are TRBV4-2 and TRBJ2-7, with 8 bases identical to TRBD2. In germline, CDR1 is LGHNA, CDR2 YNFKEQ. Trimming at V came to 3 bases and at J to 12 bases, leaving 13 bases not matched to a gene. The CDR3 extends over 14 amino acids. The CDR3 nucleotides are TGTGCCAGCAGCCAGCTTAGCGGGACGACGACTTGGTACTTC. This codes for CASSQLSGTTTWYF.

A remark on this clonotype: A much larger clone sits a single nucleotide away, making a read error possible. This rearrangement joins TRBV6-2 or TRBV6-3 to TRBJ2-7; D is unclear. This CDR3 spans 14 amino acids. CDR1 and CDR2 (germline): MNHEY, SVGEGT. CDR3 sequence reads: CASRPPGSLYDQYF. CDR3 DNA sequence: TGTGCCAGCAGGCCACCGGGCAGTCTTTACGATCAGTACTTC.